Each of the 23 T cell receptor beta chains below was sequenced from the same sample in a study of blood T cell repertoires in COVID-19. Libraries were prepared by immunoSEQ multiplex PCR; TCRdb keeps only in-frame clonotypes and omits some of them. Altogether a few hundred thousand clones are present, about 87% being singletons, with the ten largest covering roughly 6.7%. Sequencing used peripheral blood. Receptors were obtained from a woman aged 30 to 39 with COVID-19, enrolled during active disease.

The chain links TRBV18 to TRBJ2-1; 8 bases line up with TRBD2. The CDR3 runs to 16 residues. Germline V CDR1 and CDR2: KGHSH, LQKENI. The V gene end was trimmed by 5 bases and the J gene end by 0 bases; junction bases not matched to a gene: 6. The chain's CDR3 is CASSVREESSYNEQFF. The DNA for the CDR3 is TGTGCCAGCTCAGTGCGGGAGGAGAGCTCCTACAATGAGCAGTTCTTC.

The chain couples TRBV15 to TRBJ1-4; D is unclear. The CDR3 contains 16 residues. The germline CDR1 and CDR2 sequences are LNHNV and YYDKDF (reference sequence). The V gene lost 0 bases and the J gene lost 1 base, with 9 bases spanning the gap. CDR3 protein: CATSRDREVTNEKLFF. CDR3 coding DNA: TGTGCCACCAGCAGAGATCGGGAAGTAACTAATGAAAAACTGTTTTTT.

The J gene is TRBJ2-3, the V gene TRBV24-1, with TRBD1 identical over 7 bases. Trimming cost V 3 bases and J 6 bases; bases outside gene matches: 5. The CDR3 runs 14 residues. Per the germline V gene, CDR1 is KGHDR and CDR2 is SFDVKD. CDR3 region: CATSDVQGDDTQYF. The DNA for the CDR3 is TGTGCCACCAGTGATGTGCAGGGGGATGATACGCAGTATTTT.

The chain employs TRBV10-3 and TRBJ1-1; perhaps TRBD1 as D (6 bases). With 5 bases removed from V and 10 bases from J, the gap between germline ends came to 17 bases. The CDR3 has 13 residues. Germline V gives CDR1 ENHRY, CDR2 SYGVKD. Written as DNA, the CDR3 is TGTGCCATCAGTCGGCAGGCAGGGGCTTTAGCTTTCTTT. Translation: CAISRQAGALAFF.

The genes are TRBV5-6 and TRBJ2-5; a possible D gene is TRBD1 (6 bases). Trimming took 2 bases from V and 5 from J, leaving 16 bases between them. This CDR3 is built from 15 residues. Germline CDR1 SGHDT, CDR2 YYEEEE. The CDR3 DNA is TGTGCCAGCAGCTTATTGGCAACAGGGCGGGAGACCCAGTACTTC. This gives the protein CASSLLATGRETQYF.

This chain links TRBV28 with TRBJ1-2, with D perhaps matching TRBD1 (5 bases). Germline V gene sequence: CDR1 MDHEN, CDR2 SYDVKM. The V and J ends lost 5 bases and 8 bases respectively, with 12 bases between them. The CDR3 is made up of 12 amino acids. The CDR3 region is CASSNTGWGYTF. The CDR3 DNA reads as TGTGCCAGCAGTAATACAGGATGGGGCTACACCTTC.

The V call is TRBV5-1, the J call TRBJ1-3; D gene ambiguous. The CDR3 totals 15 residues. In germline, CDR1 is SGHRS, CDR2 YFSETQ. V lost 1 base and J 0 bases, leaving 8 bases between the germline ends. CDR3 region: CASSLFGSSGNTIYF. As DNA, the CDR3 is TGCGCCAGCAGCTTGTTCGGGAGCTCTGGAAACACCATATATTTT. Filled out from reference TRBV5-1 and TRBJ1-3, the complete variable domain reads KAGVTQTPRYLIKTRGQQVTLSCSPISGHRSVSWYQQTPGQGLQFLFEYFSETQRNKGNFPGRFSGRQFSNSRSEMNVSTLELGDSALYLCASSLFGSSGNTIYFGEGSWLTVV.

This chain uses TRBV6-6 with TRBJ2-5; D is perhaps TRBD1 (6 bases). V was clipped by 8 bases and J by 1 base, with 14 bases between them. Germline V gene data show CDR1 as MNHNY and CDR2 as SVGAGI (reference sequence). There are 14 residues in the CDR3. CDR3 protein: CASASTGLQETQYF. DNA for the CDR3: TGTGCCAGCGCCTCTACAGGGCTCCAAGAGACCCAGTACTTC.

This clone was recorded only once. The chain joins TRBV25-1 to TRBJ2-2; D possibly corresponds to TRBD1 (6 bases). The CDR3 spans 14 residues. V shed 4 bases and J shed 4 bases, with 10 bases lying between them. Germline CDR1 reads MGHDK; CDR2 reads SYGVNS. CDR3 residues: CASSVGHFTGELFF. CDR3 in DNA: TGTGCCAGCAGTGTGGGACATTTCACCGGGGAGCTGTTTTTT.

J is TRBJ1-4 and V is TRBV27, with TRBD1 identical over 7 bases. The trim removed 4 bases at V and 7 bases at J, leaving 12 bases unmatched. The CDR3 extends over 16 amino acids. Germline CDR1 MNHEY, CDR2 SMNVEV (reference sequence). The CDR3 is CASSSLQQGFLEKLFF. The CDR3 DNA reads as TGTGCCAGCAGTTCCCTTCAACAGGGGTTCCTTGAAAAACTGTTTTTT.

This CDR3 is CARLVGQGARVVGNQPQHF. DNA of the CDR3: TGTGCCAGATTAGTGGGGCAGGGGGCGCGAGTCGTGGGCAATCAGCCCCAGCATTTT. V is TRBV9 and J is TRBJ1-5; 8 bases line up with TRBD1. The trim removed 8 bases at V and 2 bases at J, leaving 21 bases unmatched. Germline assignment: CDR1 SGDLS and CDR2 YYNGEE. The CDR3 runs to 19 residues.

The gene calls are TRBV29-1 and TRBJ1-1; D may be TRBD1 (5 bases). Germline V lookup: CDR1 SQVTM, CDR2 ANQGSEA. The CDR3 has 14 residues. Trimming took off 2 bases at V and 7 bases at J, with 17 bases between the two ends. The CDR3, as DNA: TGCAGCGTTGAACGGGGGTCGGATAACGGTGAAGCTTTCTTT. It codes for CSVERGSDNGEAFF.

V gene TRBV9 combines with J gene TRBJ2-2, with 9 bases fitting TRBD1. The CDR3 consists of 16 residues. Germline V gene lookup returns CDR1 SGDLS and CDR2 YYNGEE. V shed 0 bases, J shed 3 bases, and the junction held 3 bases outside the gene matches. This CDR3 reads CASSVEGQGHTGELFF. The CDR3, as DNA: TGTGCCAGCAGCGTAGAGGGACAGGGACACACCGGGGAGCTGTTTTTT.

This chain uses TRBV28 with TRBJ2-7, with TRBD2 as a possible D gene (5 bases). Trimming shortened V by 5 bases and J by 7 bases, and 21 bases separated the two germline ends. CDR1 and CDR2 (germline): MDHEN, SYDVKM. This CDR3 is built from 15 residues. CDR3 DNA sequence: TGTGCCAGCAGTCCCGATGTCGCGCCCCCGGGAGAGCAGTACGTC. This sequence encodes CASSPDVAPPGEQYV.

This chain links TRBV19 with TRBJ2-3; 8 nucleotides match TRBD2. V shed 4 bases, J shed 6 bases, and the junction held 6 bases outside the gene matches. CDR3 length equals 14 residues. Per germline, CDR1 LNHDA and CDR2 SQIVND (reference sequence). This CDR3 is CASSRGLAGDTQYF. As DNA, the CDR3 is TGTGCCAGTAGTAGAGGACTAGCAGGTGATACGCAGTATTTT.

This chain connects TRBV5-1 to TRBJ1-5, with a possible D match to TRBD1 (6 bases). Germline loops: CDR1 SGHRS, CDR2 YFSETQ. Trimming stripped 0 bases from V and 2 bases from J, with 12 bases between. This CDR3 region has 16 residues. The CDR3 sequence: CASSLDGGGGNQPQHF. The CDR3 DNA reads as TGCGCCAGCAGCTTGGACGGGGGGGGCGGCAATCAGCCCCAGCATTTT.

V gene TRBV12-5 combines with J gene TRBJ1-3; 9 bases match TRBD1. V lost 3 bases and J lost 1; bases outside the gene matches: 4. This CDR3 is 16 amino acids long. The germline V gene has CDR1 LGHNT and CDR2 FRNRAP. The CDR3, as DNA: TGTGCTAGTGGTTTCGCCGGGACAGGGTCTGGAAACACCATATATTTT. It codes for CASGFAGTGSGNTIYF.

The chain is built from TRBV5-1 and TRBJ2-1, with D possibly matching TRBD1 (6 bases). Per the germline V gene, CDR1 is SGHRS and CDR2 is YFSETQ. The CDR3 covers 15 residues. Trimming pared 2 bases from V and 0 bases from J, leaving 9 bases between. In DNA form, the CDR3 reads TGCGCCAGCAGCTTCGGACAGAGCTCCTACAATGAGCAGTTCTTC. Translating it yields CASSFGQSSYNEQFF.

The V gene is TRBV7-9, the J gene TRBJ2-4; 9 bases fit TRBD2. This CDR3 is 13 amino acids long. Germline CDR1 reads SEHNR; CDR2 reads FQNEAQ (reference sequence). V dropped 5 bases and J dropped 9; count of bases not matched to a gene: 5. CDR3 in amino acids: CASSRGGEGIQYF. CDR3 in DNA: TGTGCCAGCAGCCGCGGGGGGGAAGGCATTCAGTACTTC.

The rearrangement uses TRBV5-5 and TRBJ2-1; 13 positions match TRBD2. The CDR3 has 15 amino acids. Trimming at V came to 4 bases and at J to 7 bases, leaving 5 bases not matched to a gene. CDR1 is SGHKS, CDR2 YYEKEE, per germline (reference sequence). The CDR3 sequence: CASSRTSGSANEQFF. The CDR3, as DNA: TGTGCCAGCAGCCGGACTAGCGGGAGTGCGAATGAGCAGTTCTTC.

The chain links TRBV4-1 to TRBJ2-1, with D maybe TRBD2 (6 bases). The CDR3 contains 16 residues. V was trimmed by 1 base and J by 3 bases, leaving 13 bases between them. Germline values: CDR1 MGHRA, CDR2 YSYEKL. CDR3 protein: CASSQVVVGGYNEQFF. The CDR3 DNA reads as TGCGCCAGCAGCCAAGTGGTCGTGGGGGGCTACAATGAGCAGTTCTTC.

In its sample, this clone was seen a few times. V usage is TRBV6-2 or TRBV6-3 and J usage is TRBJ2-7; TRBD1 agrees at 9 bases. CDR3 length: 13 amino acids. The V gene end was trimmed by 4 bases and the J gene end by 6 bases; junction bases not matched to a gene: 4. The germline gives CDR1 MNHEY, CDR2 SVGEGT. The chain's CDR3 is CASSWDRVGEQYF. In DNA, the CDR3 is TGTGCCAGCAGTTGGGACAGGGTTGGCGAGCAGTACTTC.

The gene calls are TRBV19 and TRBJ2-1; the match to TRBD2 covers 7 bases. The CDR3 totals 14 residues. The V gene's germline CDR1 is LNHDA and CDR2 SQIVND (reference sequence). V lost 7 bases, J lost 4 bases, and 7 bases stayed unmatched. The DNA of the CDR3 is TGTGCCAGTAATCCGAGCGGGACTTACAATGAGCAGTTCTTC. Translation: CASNPSGTYNEQFF.